There are many counts of the clone carrying this T cell receptor beta chain. This sample is drawn from a study of lung T cells in sarcoidosis with Löfgren's syndrome. TCRdb processed the reads anew with MiXCR; each CDR3 protein has one entry. This sample has some 19,000 distinct CDR3 sequences; around 20% occur once, and the top ten carry around 0.77%. The CDR3 length is 20 residues. V was cut by 1 base and J by 2 bases, with 22 bases left in between. CDR1 is SGHNT, CDR2 YYREEE, per germline (reference sequence). The clonotype comes from a human donor with sarcoidosis (Löfgren's syndrome or another form), or a control subject (not recorded which). V and J are TRBV5-4 and TRBJ2-6; D is perhaps TRBD2 (5 bases). Sequencing was performed on CD4+ T cells from bronchoalveolar lavage. The chain's CDR3 is CASSLPFGRGKRAGANVLTF. For the CDR3, the DNA is TGTGCCAGCAGCTTGCCCTTCGGCAGAGGGAAGAGAGCTGGGGCCAACGTCCTGACTTTC.